This T cell receptor beta chain was recorded in a study of blood T cell repertoires in COVID-19. Study at large: Sites in the United States, Italy and Spain provided acute and convalescent COVID-19 samples. Sources were T cells, B-cell-depleted T cells, or PBMCs; the material itself was cDNA or gDNA.

Germline-derived CDR1 and CDR2 are SGDLS and YYNGEE. The CDR3 covers 16 residues. Unmatched junction bases numbered 2, after V lost 1 base and J lost 2 bases. This clone was picked up one time. Authors' analysis steps: By means of reference gene primer amplification, nucleated cell counts were estimated. Repertoires were generated with immunoSEQ multiplex PCR, while TCRdb's copy carries only in-frame clones and drops some. That table is the source of V, J and clone size, and D and trimming were worked out from the DNA. The data contain 200,000 to 300,000 clones, roughly 86% of them singletons. Sequencing was done on a sample of peripheral blood. The receptor's source is a woman aged 25 to 39 who had recovered from COVID-19. This sequence joins TRBV9 and TRBJ2-5; 13 nucleotides agree with TRBD2. The CDR3 bases are TGTGCCAGCAGCGTACCGGGACTAGCGGGACAAGAGACCCAGTACTTC. Residues: CASSVPGLAGQETQYF.